This passage covers 31 T cell receptor beta chains from one sample sequenced in a study of cytotoxic CD8 clonotypes in ibrutinib-treated CLL. Produced via immunoSEQ multiplex PCR; TCRdb's table is partial and in-frame only. Of around 160,000 clones in the sample, more than 75% are singletons; the top ten hold roughly 2%. The sequences come from PBMCs, collected after 12 months of ibrutinib treatment. These receptors were obtained from a human donor with chronic lymphocytic leukemia.

The chain employs TRBV19 and TRBJ1-4; TRBD1 might be the D (5 bases). V was cut by 9 bases and J by 7 bases, with 18 bases left in between. Germline V gives CDR1 LNHDA, CDR2 SQIVND (reference sequence). The length of the CDR3 is 14 residues. Written as DNA, the CDR3 is TGTGCCAGCGCTCAGGTGGGGCAAAGTGAAAAACTGTTTTTT. Protein product: CASAQVGQSEKLFF.

V and J are TRBV7-2 and TRBJ1-1, with D perhaps matching TRBD1 (6 bases). V shed 3 bases and J shed 11 bases, with 19 bases lying between them. The germline V gene encodes CDR1 SGHTA and CDR2 FQGNSA. The CDR3 extends over 14 amino acids. The CDR3 loop is CASSLGQRSGAAFF. The CDR3 coding sequence is TGTGCCAGCAGCTTGGGACAAAGAAGTGGAGCGGCTTTCTTT.

V and J are TRBV18 and TRBJ2-2; D gene unclear. CDR3 size: 14 residues. V was pared by 1 base and J by 1 base, with 4 bases between. Germline CDR1 KGHSH, CDR2 LQKENI. The DNA for the CDR3 is TGTGCCAGCTCACCACTAGGGAACACCGGGGAGCTGTTTTTT. Translated: CASSPLGNTGELFF.

This clone was detected only a few times. The chain is built from TRBV6-1 and TRBJ1-2; D remains ambiguous. The germline V gene encodes CDR1 MNHNS and CDR2 SASEGT. This CDR3 is 14 amino acids long. V shed 2 bases and J shed 0 bases, with 7 bases lying between them. DNA for the CDR3: TGTGCCAGCAGTGAAATTGTCACTAACTATGGCTACACCTTC. This codes for CASSEIVTNYGYTF.

Details on this clone: Additional DNA sequences in this sample encode the identical CDR3. V is TRBV5-1 and J is TRBJ1-1; D is ambiguous. This CDR3 is 14 amino acids long. The V gene lost 0 bases and the J gene lost 1 base, with 7 bases spanning the gap. Germline V lookup: CDR1 SGHRS, CDR2 YFSETQ. The CDR3 protein is CASSLDSSNTEAFF. The CDR3 region has the DNA TGCGCCAGCAGCTTGGACTCATCGAACACTGAAGCTTTCTTT.

The rearrangement uses TRBV4-3 and TRBJ2-7, with 8 nucleotides matching TRBD2. The CDR3 totals 15 residues. CDR1 and CDR2 from the germline V gene are LGHNA and YSLEER. Trimming at V came to 0 bases and at J to 0 bases, leaving 1 base not matched to a gene. CDR3 nucleotide sequence: TGCGCCAGCAGCCAAGATAGCGGGGACTCCTACGAGCAGTACTTC. This encodes CASSQDSGDSYEQYF.

The chain has TRBV29-1 and TRBJ2-5; D may correspond to TRBD1 or TRBD2 (5 bases each). The V gene's germline CDR1 is SQVTM and CDR2 ANQGSEA. V gave up 7 bases and J gave up 2 bases, with 11 bases separating them. This CDR3 contains 12 residues. The CDR3 here is CSGGTLQETQYF. DNA of the CDR3: TGCAGCGGTGGGACGCTACAAGAGACCCAGTACTTC.

V and J are TRBV6-1 and TRBJ1-5; weak D call: TRBD1 (5 bases). Trimming left V 8 bases short and J 0 bases short, with 8 bases between. This CDR3 region has 13 residues. Germline CDR1 and CDR2: MNHNS and SASEGT. The CDR3 region is CASGTGSNQPQHF. CDR3 nucleotides: TGTGCCAGCGGGACGGGTAGCAATCAGCCCCAGCATTTT.

The chain is built from TRBV18 and TRBJ2-1; 7 bases are a match to TRBD2. V was pared by 6 bases and J by 7 bases, with 9 bases of the junction left unmatched. The CDR3 covers 14 residues. Germline V CDR1 and CDR2: KGHSH, LQKENI. The CDR3: CASSGGSNRNEQFF. The CDR3 bases are TGTGCCAGCTCGGGCGGGAGCAACCGAAATGAGCAGTTCTTC.

This chain connects TRBV28 to TRBJ1-2; D may be TRBD1 (5 bases). The CDR3 covers 12 residues. Trimming took off 7 bases at V and 4 bases at J, with 10 bases between the two ends. Germline V gene data show CDR1 as MDHEN and CDR2 as SYDVKM. The CDR3 DNA reads TGTGCCAGCAATCCGGGGGGCTATGGCTACACCTTC. Protein product: CASNPGGYGYTF.

The chain links TRBV7-2 to TRBJ1-4; TRBD1 is a possible D gene (6 bases). CDR3 length: 16 amino acids. Germline V gives CDR1 SGHTA, CDR2 FQGNSA. The germline V and J ends were trimmed by 5 bases and 3 bases, with 16 bases remaining between them. CDR3 residues: CASSPANWGPNEKLFF. The CDR3 DNA reads TGTGCCAGCAGCCCGGCGAATTGGGGGCCTAATGAAAAACTGTTTTTT.

The chain couples TRBV4-2 to TRBJ2-5; D unresolved. TRBJ2-7 matches the DNA end more closely, so the J call is doubtful. CDR1 LGHNA and CDR2 YNFKEQ come from the germline V gene. There are 17 residues in the CDR3. The DNA for the CDR3 is TGTGCCAGCAGCCCCGTCGGCGGCCAAATCAACGCCCACGAGCAGTACTTC. Protein: CASSPVGGQINAHEQYF.

J is TRBJ2-2 and V is TRBV19; D is unresolved. This CDR3 has 15 residues. V lost 3 bases to trimming and J lost 1 base, with 9 bases between them. Germline values: CDR1 LNHDA, CDR2 SQIVND (reference sequence). The CDR3 protein is CASSMVKGNTGELFF. In DNA, the CDR3 is TGTGCCAGTAGTATGGTCAAGGGGAACACCGGGGAGCTGTTTTTT.

The CDR3 sequence: CASSRDRVNTGELFF. In DNA, the CDR3 is TGCGCCAGCAGCCGGGACAGGGTAAACACCGGGGAGCTGTTTTTT. The chain couples TRBV5-1 to TRBJ2-2, with TRBD1 matching 9 bases. Germline values: CDR1 SGHRS, CDR2 YFSETQ. CDR3 size: 15 residues. The V segment lost 4 bases and the J segment 2 bases; nucleotides outside the gene matches: 3.

The genes are TRBV10-3 and TRBJ1-5; weak D call: TRBD1 (6 bases). CDR1 is ENHRY, CDR2 SYGVKD, per germline. Trimming took off 10 bases at V and 0 bases at J, with 10 bases between the two ends. The length of the CDR3 is 13 residues. Here the CDR3 DNA reads TGTGCCAGCGGACAGTCTAGCAATCAGCCCCAGCATTTT. It yields the protein CASGQSSNQPQHF.

This clone was seen a single time. The genes are TRBV15 and TRBJ1-1; D remains unclear. Trimming cost V 3 bases and J 3 bases, with 17 bases left between them. Germline-derived CDR1 and CDR2 are LNHNV and YYDKDF (reference sequence). CDR3 size: 16 residues. CDR3 amino acids: CATSRGKGSFHTEAFF. CDR3 sequence (DNA): TGTGCCACCAGCAGGGGTAAGGGTTCATTCCACACTGAAGCTTTCTTT. Full variable domain (outside the CDR3, taken from reference TRBV15 and TRBJ1-1): DAMVIQNPRYQVTQFGKPVTLSCSQTLNHNVMYWYQQKSSQAPKLLFHYYDKDFNNEADTPDNFQSRRPNTSFCFLDIRSPGLGDTAMYLCATSRGKGSFHTEAFFGQGTRLTVV.

V gene TRBV9 combines with J gene TRBJ1-4; a weak D match, TRBD1 (5 bases). The CDR3 loop spans 14 amino acids. Germline CDR1 and CDR2: SGDLS and YYNGEE. Trimming pared 0 bases from V and 7 bases from J, leaving 10 bases between. Here the CDR3 reads CASSVGGGFEKLFF. The CDR3 DNA reads as TGTGCCAGCAGCGTAGGGGGCGGATTTGAAAAACTGTTTTTT.

The rearrangement joins TRBV18 to TRBJ1-3, with D uncertain. CDR1 is KGHSH and CDR2 is LQKENI in the germline V gene. The length of the CDR3 is 15 residues. V lost 0 bases and J lost 4, with 10 bases in between. This chain's CDR3 is CASSPPSGRGNTIYF. The CDR3 nucleotides read TGTGCCAGCTCACCACCCTCCGGGAGAGGAAACACCATATATTTT.

The rearrangement uses TRBV2 and TRBJ1-2; weak D call: TRBD1 (5 bases). This CDR3 has 15 residues. V shed 6 bases and J shed 3 bases, with 17 bases lying between them. Germline values: CDR1 SNHLY, CDR2 FYNNEI. The CDR3: CASSPAGQAHYGYTF. CDR3 DNA sequence: TGTGCCAGCAGCCCGGCGGGGCAGGCCCACTATGGCTACACCTTC.

The chain has TRBV28 and TRBJ2-3; 10 bases align to TRBD2. The junction had 10 bases not matched to a gene; V was cut back by 5 bases and J by 5 bases. This CDR3 has 16 amino acids. Per the germline V gene, CDR1 is MDHEN and CDR2 is SYDVKM. CDR3 sequence: CASSAHLAGVLDTQYF. As DNA, the CDR3 is TGTGCCAGCAGTGCCCACCTAGCGGGAGTTCTAGATACGCAGTATTTT.

The rearrangement links TRBV28 to TRBJ2-3; D perhaps matches TRBD2 (6 bases). Per germline, CDR1 MDHEN and CDR2 SYDVKM. V was trimmed by 1 base and J by 3 bases, leaving 20 bases between them. CDR3 length equals 18 residues. CDR3 sequence reads: CASSLSREEAVWTDTQYF. The CDR3 DNA sequence: TGTGCCAGCAGTTTATCCAGGGAGGAAGCGGTTTGGACAGATACGCAGTATTTT. Full variable domain (rest looked up from reference TRBV28 and TRBJ2-3): DVKVTQSSRYLVKRTGEKVFLECVQDMDHENMFWYRQDPGLGLRLIYFSYDVKMKEKGDIPEGYSVSREKKERFSLILESASTNQTSMYLCASSLSREEAVWTDTQYFGPGTRLTVL.

Only one count was recorded for this clone. V usage is TRBV29-1 and J usage is TRBJ1-1; D is unclear. CDR1 is SQVTM, CDR2 ANQGSEA, per germline. The CDR3 runs to 14 residues. V was shortened by 5 bases and J by 10 bases, with 23 bases between the two germline ends. The DNA for the CDR3 is TGCAGCGTTATCCAAGGGTCCTCGGGCCTCTCAGCTTTCTTT. It is translated as CSVIQGSSGLSAFF. Based on the CDR3 plus reference TRBV29-1 and TRBJ1-1, the full variable domain is SAVISQKPSRDICQRGTSLTIQCQVDSQVTMMFWYRQQPGQSLTLIATANQGSEATYESGFVIDKFPISRPNLTFSTLTVSNMSPEDSSIYLCSVIQGSSGLSAFFGQGTRLTVV.

This chain joins TRBV2 and TRBJ2-3; weak D call: TRBD2 (5 bases). There are 14 residues in the CDR3. V was shortened by 3 bases and J by 0 bases, with 7 bases between the two germline ends. Germline V gene lookup returns CDR1 SNHLY and CDR2 FYNNEI. The CDR3, as DNA: TGTGCCAGCAGTGATGCTAGCAGCACAGATACGCAGTATTTT. Protein sequence: CASSDASSTDTQYF.

The CDR3, as DNA: TGTGCCAGCAGTGGCGGACAGGGGAAGGCTTTCTTT. This encodes CASSGGQGKAFF. J is TRBJ1-1 and V is TRBV28; 9 bases match TRBD1. Germline assignment: CDR1 MDHEN and CDR2 SYDVKM. CDR3 length: 12 residues. Germline trimming cut 5 bases from V and 11 bases from J; bases unmatched to any gene: 6. Full variable domain (remainder filled in from reference TRBV28 and TRBJ1-1): DVKVTQSSRYLVKRTGEKVFLECVQDMDHENMFWYRQDPGLGLRLIYFSYDVKMKEKGDIPEGYSVSREKKERFSLILESASTNQTSMYLCASSGGQGKAFFGQGTRLTVV.

J is TRBJ1-6 and V is TRBV7-3, with unresolved D. V lost 5 bases to trimming and J lost 7 bases, with 12 bases between them. This CDR3 contains 14 residues. The germline CDR1 and CDR2 sequences are SGHTA and FQGTGA. CDR3 in DNA: TGTGCCAGCAGCGTACAGATCCAGAATTCACCCCTCCACTTT. Protein sequence: CASSVQIQNSPLHF.

The chain uses TRBV6-6 and TRBJ2-7; D is unresolved. Germline loops: CDR1 MNHNY, CDR2 SVGAGI (reference sequence). The CDR3 runs 12 residues. The V and J ends lost 7 bases and 2 bases respectively, with 9 bases between them. The CDR3 DNA reads as TGTGCCAGCAACGAACAAGCCTACGAGCAGTACTTC. This gives the protein CASNEQAYEQYF.

This clone appeared once. J is TRBJ2-5 and V is TRBV7-2, with 9 bases matching TRBD2. The CDR3 is 16 amino acids. CDR1 and CDR2 from the germline V gene are SGHTA and FQGNSA. The V and J ends lost 2 bases and 5 bases, in that order; junction bases with no gene match: 9. The CDR3 sequence: CASSLFSGSGVETQYF. The DNA of the CDR3 is TGTGCCAGCAGCTTATTTAGCGGGAGTGGCGTGGAGACCCAGTACTTC.

Notes on this clone: The germline gene is not matched at one end of the junction; a read error may be the cause. The chain joins TRBV5-4 to TRBJ2-1; D unclear. Germline V gene lookup returns CDR1 SGHNT and CDR2 YYREEE (reference sequence). The CDR3 totals 11 residues. CDR3: CANSFLKEQFF. The DNA for the CDR3 is TGTGCCAACAGCTTCTTGAAAGAGCAGTTCTTC.

The gene calls are TRBV18 and TRBJ2-3; maybe TRBD1 (5 bases). This CDR3 is built from 13 residues. V lost 6 bases and J 0 bases, leaving 7 bases between the germline ends. Germline lookup yields CDR1 KGHSH and CDR2 LQKENI. This CDR3 is CASSTVSTDTQYF. The CDR3 DNA is TGTGCCAGCTCGACAGTTAGCACAGATACGCAGTATTTT. Full variable domain (remainder filled in from reference TRBV18 and TRBJ2-3): NAGVMQNPRHLVRRRGQEARLRCSPMKGHSHVYWYRQLPEEGLKFMVYLQKENIIDESGMPKERFSAEFPKEGPSILRIQQVVRGDSAAYFCASSTVSTDTQYFGPGTRLTVL.

The chain employs TRBV28 and TRBJ2-7, with D possibly being TRBD2 (7 bases). The germline CDR1 and CDR2 sequences are MDHEN and SYDVKM. The length of the CDR3 is 16 residues. The V and J ends lost 4 bases and 2 bases respectively, with 18 bases between them. CDR3 residues: CASSSAGEGRPYEQYF. The DNA for the CDR3 is TGTGCCAGCAGTTCCGCAGGGGAGGGGAGGCCCTACGAGCAGTACTTC.

The V and J genes are TRBV28 and TRBJ2-5; D is ambiguous. This CDR3 region has 15 residues. From germline, CDR1 is MDHEN and CDR2 SYDVKM. Between the trimmed V and J ends, which lost 4 bases and 1 base, there was a span of 13 bases. The CDR3 DNA is TGTGCCAGCAGTTCCAGTCCTCCGATCCAAGAGACCCAGTACTTC. As protein: CASSSSPPIQETQYF.